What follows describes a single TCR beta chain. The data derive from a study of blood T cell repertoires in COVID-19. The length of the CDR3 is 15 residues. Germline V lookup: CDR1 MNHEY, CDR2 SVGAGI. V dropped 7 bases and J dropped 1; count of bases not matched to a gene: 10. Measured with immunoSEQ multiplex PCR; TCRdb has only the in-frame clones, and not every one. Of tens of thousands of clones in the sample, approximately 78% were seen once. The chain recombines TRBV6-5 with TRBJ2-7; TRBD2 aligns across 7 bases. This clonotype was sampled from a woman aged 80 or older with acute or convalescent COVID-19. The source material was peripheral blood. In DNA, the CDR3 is TGTGCCAGCACCGGGGAGGAGCGGGGATCCTACGAGCAGTACTTC. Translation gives CASTGEERGSYEQYF.